Below, 31 T cell receptor beta chains from the same sample are listed, as sequenced in a study of post-analysis software for immune sequencing data. No antigen has been assigned to these receptors. Study results and caveats: TRBV5-6, TRBV5-1 and TRBV20-1 were among 4 or 5 TRBV segments more frequent in patients than controls.

Prepared libraries of TCR beta cDNA carried unique molecular identifiers. TCRdb used MiXCR to reprocess the PCR reads, holding one entry per CDR3 protein. The table lists a few hundred thousand distinct CDR3 sequences, more than 30% of them singletons. The sequenced material came from blood. The receptors come from a girl under 10 years old with multiple sclerosis.

This chain links TRBV20-1 with TRBJ2-3; unclear D gene. V lost 2 bases and J lost 6, with 9 bases in between. Germline CDR1 reads DFQATT; CDR2 reads SNEGSKA (reference sequence). The CDR3 extends over 12 amino acids. The CDR3 here is CSARKASDTQYF. The CDR3 nucleotides are TGCAGTGCTAGAAAGGCCTCTGATACGCAGTATTTT.

The sample holds a few counts of this clonotype. The chain links TRBV29-1 to TRBJ2-7; D tentatively reads TRBD1 or TRBD2 (5 bases each). The CDR3 totals 12 residues. Germline V gives CDR1 SQVTM, CDR2 ANQGSEA. CDR3 loop: CTIRGQDHEQYF. In DNA, the CDR3 is TGCACCATCCGGGGCCAGGACCACGAGCAGTACTTC.

The rearrangement joins TRBV7-8 to TRBJ2-7; D not resolved. Near its end, the DNA agrees better with TRBJ2-5, so the J call may be wrong. The CDR3 consists of 14 residues. The V gene's germline CDR1 is SGHVS and CDR2 FQNEAQ. The DNA of the CDR3 is TGTGCCAGCAGCGTAAGGCAGATCCCGGGGACCCAGTACTTC. Translation: CASSVRQIPGTQYF.

This clonotype was counted between two and nine times. The chain has TRBV15 and TRBJ2-7; 7 bases agree with TRBD1. The J call could be wrong; TRBJ2-5 is a better fit for the DNA end. In germline, CDR1 is LNHNV, CDR2 YYDKDF (reference sequence). The CDR3 is 14 residues long. CDR3 bases: TGTGCCACCAGCAGACACAGGGGTCGAGAGACCCAGTACTTC. The encoded protein is CATSRHRGRETQYF.

This clonotype was seen only a few times. The chain recombines TRBV12-3 or TRBV12-4 with TRBJ1-2; D uncertain. The V end was cut by 7 bases, the J end by 3 bases, with 6 bases between. The CDR3 extends over 11 amino acids. The CDR3: CASTSYYGYTF. The CDR3 DNA reads as TGTGCCAGCACGTCCTACTATGGCTACACCTTC.

This clonotype turned up a few times. The V gene is TRBV5-5, the J gene TRBJ2-5; D gene uncertain. In germline, CDR1 is SGHKS, CDR2 YYEKEE (reference sequence). The CDR3 consists of 14 residues. V lost 3 bases and J 5 bases, leaving 14 bases between the germline ends. CDR3 protein: CASSSRETGETQYF. Written as DNA, the CDR3 is TGTGCCAGCAGCTCTCGCGAGACCGGGGAGACCCAGTACTTC.

The chain couples TRBV28 to TRBJ1-2, with D perhaps matching TRBD1 (5 bases). The V end lost 4 bases, the J end lost 6 bases, and 15 bases lay between the germline ends. The CDR3 is 14 residues long. From germline, CDR1 is MDHEN and CDR2 SYDVKM. Written as DNA, the CDR3 is TGTGCCAGCAGTTCCCCTTGGGGCGCACATGGCTACACCTTC. It specifies CASSSPWGAHGYTF.

This rearrangement joins TRBV2 to TRBJ1-1; weak D call: TRBD1 (6 bases). The ends were cut back, 7 bases at V and 4 bases at J, with 22 bases in the middle. The CDR3 spans 16 residues. Per germline, CDR1 SNHLY and CDR2 FYNNEI. CDR3: CASIKEQGLRSTEAFF. In DNA, the CDR3 is TGTGCCAGCATAAAAGAACAGGGTCTGAGGAGCACTGAAGCTTTCTTT.

This clonotype occurred a few times. This rearrangement joins TRBV27 to TRBJ2-3, with 13 bases lining up with TRBD2. The junction had 4 bases not matched to a gene; V was cut back by 6 bases and J by 4 bases. Per germline, CDR1 MNHEY and CDR2 SMNVEV (reference sequence). This CDR3 is 15 amino acids long. The CDR3 nucleotides are TGTGCCAGCAGCCGACTAGCGGGAGGTCCAGATACGCAGTATTTT. This codes for CASSRLAGGPDTQYF.

The chain carries TRBV27 and TRBJ2-1; weak D call: TRBD1 (6 bases). CDR3 length: 18 amino acids. The V end was cut by 3 bases, the J end by 7 bases, with 25 bases between. The germline V gene has CDR1 MNHEY and CDR2 SMNVEV (reference sequence). The CDR3 reads CASSLTPFSGRGINEQFF. CDR3 in DNA: TGTGCCAGCAGTTTGACCCCGTTTTCGGGTAGGGGGATTAATGAGCAGTTCTTC.

This clonotype has just a few counts. This chain joins TRBV6-4 and TRBJ1-2; TRBD1 is a possible D gene (5 bases). The CDR3 has 16 residues. Germline values: CDR1 MRHNA, CDR2 SNTAGT. V lost 3 bases and J lost 2, with 16 bases in between. Written as DNA, the CDR3 is TGTGCCAGCAGTGAAGGGTCGGCAGGGCTAAACTATGGCTACACCTTC. Amino acids: CASSEGSAGLNYGYTF.

The chain employs TRBV7-2 and TRBJ1-5, with unresolved D. Between the trimmed V and J ends, which lost 6 bases and 8 bases, there was a span of 11 bases. The CDR3 spans 12 residues. The germline V gene encodes CDR1 SGHTA and CDR2 FQGNSA. DNA for the CDR3: TGTGCCAGCAGTCCTCCGGGCGAGCCCCAGCATTTT. Its protein product is CASSPPGEPQHF.

This clonotype appeared a single time. This chain joins TRBV7-3 and TRBJ2-1; 7 nucleotides match TRBD1. Germline V gene sequence: CDR1 SGHTA, CDR2 FQGTGA. This CDR3 region has 15 residues. V lost 7 bases and J lost 6; bases outside the gene matches: 12. The CDR3 bases are TGTGCCAGCAACGAGGGACAGCCTCATGGCAATGAGCAGTTCTTC. Its protein is CASNEGQPHGNEQFF.

The V and J genes are TRBV7-3 and TRBJ2-1; 8 nucleotides line up with TRBD2. This CDR3 spans 15 amino acids. The germline V gene has CDR1 SGHTA and CDR2 FQGTGA. The V gene end was trimmed by 5 bases and the J gene end by 3 bases; junction bases not matched to a gene: 6. The CDR3 protein is CASSAGTSHYNEQFF. CDR3 in DNA: TGTGCCAGCAGCGCCGGGACTAGTCACTACAATGAGCAGTTCTTC.

The rearrangement joins TRBV5-1 to TRBJ2-1; possible D gene TRBD1, 5 bases. V lost 0 bases and J lost 7, with 14 bases in between. CDR1 and CDR2 (germline): SGHRS, YFSETQ. The CDR3 totals 15 residues. The CDR3 here is CASSLVGAHANEQFF. CDR3 DNA: TGCGCCAGCAGCTTGGTAGGGGCTCATGCGAATGAGCAGTTCTTC.

V and J are TRBV12-3 or TRBV12-4 and TRBJ2-5, with D perhaps matching TRBD1 or TRBD2 (6 bases each). Trimming took 6 bases from V and 1 from J, leaving 9 bases between them. The CDR3 is 13 residues long. Here the CDR3 DNA reads TGTGCCAGCAGACCGGGGGCCCAAGAGACCCAGTACTTC. This sequence encodes CASRPGAQETQYF.

This clonotype was counted only a few times. The chain has TRBV6-6 and TRBJ2-1; no definite D call. V was trimmed by 6 bases and J by 5 bases, leaving 17 bases between them. Germline CDR1 reads MNHNY; CDR2 reads SVGAGI (reference sequence). The CDR3 totals 15 residues. This CDR3 is CASSQRPGEHNEQFF. Written as DNA, the CDR3 is TGTGCCAGCAGCCAAAGGCCCGGAGAACACAATGAGCAGTTCTTC.

The chain has TRBV25-1 and TRBJ1-2; a weak D match, TRBD1 (5 bases). The CDR3 loop spans 12 amino acids. In germline, CDR1 is MGHDK, CDR2 SYGVNS. Deletions cut 8 bases from V and 8 bases from J, with 15 bases between. The CDR3, as DNA: TGTGCCAGCGGGGTGCTAGGGGTAGGCTACACCTTC. Its translation: CASGVLGVGYTF.

The chain carries TRBV20-1 and TRBJ2-1; D unclear. The V and J ends lost 3 bases and 2 bases respectively, with 11 bases between them. The length of the CDR3 is 14 residues. From germline, CDR1 is DFQATT and CDR2 SNEGSKA (reference sequence). The CDR3 loop is CSARMAEPYNEQFF. DNA for the CDR3: TGCAGTGCTAGGATGGCAGAACCCTACAATGAGCAGTTCTTC.

In this sample, this clonotype turned up a few times. The chain recombines TRBV4-3 with TRBJ2-5; the D gene is possibly TRBD1 (5 bases). The J call may be wrong; the DNA end is better matched by TRBJ2-7. Per the germline V gene, CDR1 is LGHNA and CDR2 is YSLEER. The CDR3 has 14 amino acids. The CDR3, as DNA: TGCGCCAGCAGCCAAGGCCTAGGGGTCCACGAGCAGTACTTC. This translates into CASSQGLGVHEQYF.

The CDR3 bases are TGCGCCAGCAGCTTTTACAGGGGGATCTATGGCTACACCTTC. This translates into CASSFYRGIYGYTF. The chain joins TRBV5-1 to TRBJ1-2; TRBD1 matches at 8 bases. CDR3 length: 14 residues. The germline gives CDR1 SGHRS, CDR2 YFSETQ. The V and J ends lost 2 bases and 4 bases, in that order; junction bases with no gene match: 4.

Turning to this clonotype: A read error may produce the germline difference seen at one junction end. The CDR3, as DNA: TGTGCCAACAGTTTTGGATCCATTGCCGAGCAGTACTTC. It specifies CANSFGSIAEQYF. This sequence joins TRBV27 and TRBJ2-7; D uncertain. CDR1 MNHEY and CDR2 SMNVEV come from the germline V gene (reference sequence). This CDR3 contains 13 residues.

This sequence joins TRBV10-3 and TRBJ2-4; no firm D call. This CDR3 is 13 amino acids long. Germline CDR1 and CDR2: ENHRY and SYGVKD. V lost 0 bases and J lost 13, with 13 bases in between. CDR3 coding DNA: TGTGCCATCAGTGAGTCGAATGGGCGTGAGCAGTACTTC. Its translation: CAISESNGREQYF.

The chain employs TRBV5-1 and TRBJ1-1; D gene unclear. CDR1 SGHRS and CDR2 YFSETQ come from the germline V gene. Trimming cost V 0 bases and J 4 bases, with 10 bases left between them. CDR3 length equals 14 residues. CDR3 protein: CASSLAELGTEAFF. CDR3 DNA: TGCGCCAGCAGCTTGGCGGAATTAGGCACTGAAGCTTTCTTT.

In this sample, this clonotype turned up a few times. This sequence joins TRBV29-1 and TRBJ2-1; TRBD1 agrees at 8 bases. The V gene's germline CDR1 is SQVTM and CDR2 ANQGSEA. Unmatched junction bases numbered 5, after V lost 8 bases and J lost 5 bases. The CDR3 covers 12 residues. The CDR3 loop reads CSNRGSNNEQFF. The DNA of the CDR3 is TGCAGCAACAGGGGGTCTAACAATGAGCAGTTCTTC.

CDR3 DNA sequence: TGCAGCGTTGAAGAGCCAGATGAGCAGTTCTTC. As protein: CSVEEPDEQFF. This rearrangement joins TRBV29-1 to TRBJ2-1; D unresolved. This CDR3 has 11 residues. Trimming pared 0 bases from V and 8 bases from J, leaving 5 bases between. CDR1 SQVTM and CDR2 ANQGSEA come from the germline V gene.

The chain couples TRBV6-5 to TRBJ2-7; tentatively, D is TRBD1 or TRBD2 (6 bases each). Per the germline V gene, CDR1 is MNHEY and CDR2 is SVGAGI. The CDR3 is made up of 14 amino acids. The V and J ends lost 8 bases and 3 bases respectively, with 17 bases between them. CDR3 amino acids: CASRWGRGGYEQYF. CDR3 DNA: TGTGCCAGCCGTTGGGGGCGGGGTGGCTACGAGCAGTACTTC.

V and J are TRBV4-1 and TRBJ2-7; D not certain. Germline CDR1 MGHRA, CDR2 YSYEKL. The CDR3 contains 11 residues. The ends were cut back, 3 bases at V and 6 bases at J, with 6 bases in the middle. The CDR3 bases are TGCGCCAGCAGCCAGGCTAGCGAGCAGTACTTC. Protein sequence: CASSQASEQYF.

V usage is TRBV12-3 or TRBV12-4 and J usage is TRBJ2-4; 9 bases are a match to TRBD1. The last part of the DNA fits TRBJ2-7 better; the J call may be wrong. This CDR3 is built from 14 residues. The CDR3 loop is CASSGDRVRHEQYF. The CDR3 coding sequence is TGTGCCAGCAGTGGGGACAGGGTTCGCCACGAGCAGTACTTC.

The CDR3 DNA is TGTGCCAGCAGCTTAAGTATCGCAGGCTACTATGGCTACACCTTC. This translates into CASSLSIAGYYGYTF. The chain combines TRBV7-9 with TRBJ1-2, with unresolved D. This CDR3 region has 15 residues. The ends were cut back, 2 bases at V and 3 bases at J, with 13 bases in the middle. Per the germline V gene, CDR1 is SEHNR and CDR2 is FQNEAQ (reference sequence).

V is TRBV15 and J is TRBJ2-1; 7 positions match TRBD1. Looked up from germline, CDR1 is LNHNV and CDR2 is YYDKDF (reference sequence). The V segment lost 8 bases and the J segment 5 bases; nucleotides outside the gene matches: 15. The CDR3 length is 16 residues. CDR3 sequence reads: CATSPDQRGLDNEQFF. The CDR3 DNA follows: TGTGCCACCTCCCCAGACCAAAGGGGGCTGGACAATGAGCAGTTCTTC.